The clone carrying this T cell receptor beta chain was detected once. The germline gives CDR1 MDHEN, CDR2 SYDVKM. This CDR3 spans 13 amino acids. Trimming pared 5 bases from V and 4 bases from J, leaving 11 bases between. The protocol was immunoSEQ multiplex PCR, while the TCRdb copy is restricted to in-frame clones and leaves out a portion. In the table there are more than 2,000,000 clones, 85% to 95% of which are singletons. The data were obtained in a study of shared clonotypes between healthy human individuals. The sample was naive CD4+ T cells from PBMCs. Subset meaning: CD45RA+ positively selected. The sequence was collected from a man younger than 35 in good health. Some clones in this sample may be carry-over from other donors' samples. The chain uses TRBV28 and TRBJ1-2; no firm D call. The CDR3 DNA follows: TGTGCCAGCAGTCCCCCGGCAAGCTATGGCTACACCTTC. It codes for CASSPPASYGYTF.